The entry that follows covers one TCR beta chain sequence. This specimen belongs to a study of pediatric ulcerative colitis. Germline CDR1 is MGHDK and CDR2 is SYGVNS. The length of the CDR3 is 15 residues. V shed 9 bases and J shed 7 bases, with 22 bases lying between them. Up to 500,000 reads were sequenced per sample. The protocol was immunoSEQ multiplex PCR, while the TCRdb copy is restricted to in-frame clones and leaves out a portion. The sample lists some 57,000 clones, about 89% occurring once. This clonotype was obtained from a boy aged 5-17 years who was a control in a study of pediatric ulcerative colitis. The sample comprised blood. The rearrangement joins TRBV25-1 to TRBJ1-5; no reliable D call. The CDR3 is CASPLRNYASQPQHF. The CDR3 DNA follows: TGTGCCAGTCCACTAAGGAACTACGCCAGCCAGCCCCAGCATTTT. The full variable domain, completed using reference TRBV25-1 and TRBJ1-5, is EADIYQTPRYLVIGTGKKITLECSQTMGHDKMYWYQQDPGMELHLIHYSYGVNSTEKGDLSSESTVSRIRTEHFPLTLESARPSHTSQYLCASPLRNYASQPQHFGDGTRLSIL.